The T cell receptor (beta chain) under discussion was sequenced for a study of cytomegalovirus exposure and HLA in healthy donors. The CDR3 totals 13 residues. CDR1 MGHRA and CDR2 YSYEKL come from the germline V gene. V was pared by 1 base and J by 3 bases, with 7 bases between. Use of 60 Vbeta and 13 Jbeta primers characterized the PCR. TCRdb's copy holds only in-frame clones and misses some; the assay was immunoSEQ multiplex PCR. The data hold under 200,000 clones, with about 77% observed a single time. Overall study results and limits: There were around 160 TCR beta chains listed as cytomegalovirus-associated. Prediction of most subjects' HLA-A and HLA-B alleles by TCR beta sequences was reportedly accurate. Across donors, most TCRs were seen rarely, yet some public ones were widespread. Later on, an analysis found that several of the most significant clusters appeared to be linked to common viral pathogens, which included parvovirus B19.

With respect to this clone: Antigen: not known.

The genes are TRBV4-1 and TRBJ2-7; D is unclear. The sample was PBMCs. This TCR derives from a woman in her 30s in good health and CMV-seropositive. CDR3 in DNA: TGCGCCAGCAGCCAAGGTGCTAACTACGAGCAGTACTTC. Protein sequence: CASSQGANYEQYF.